This T cell receptor beta chain was sequenced in a study of T cells after yellow fever vaccination. There are 15 residues in the CDR3. Germline V gene sequence: CDR1 SGHRS, CDR2 YFSETQ. V gave up 4 bases and J gave up 2 bases; unmatched junction bases: 5. The table lists this clonotype with a few counts. TCRdb independently ran MiXCR on the 5' RACE reads; one entry per CDR3 protein. The sample lists around 310,000 distinct CDR3 sequences, around 3.9% occurring once. Sequencing used PBMCs, obtained on the day of the yellow fever booster vaccination. The chain uses TRBV5-1 and TRBJ2-3; 9 positions agree with TRBD1. The receptor was isolated from a man younger than 30 who received the YFV17D yellow fever vaccine. CDR3 sequence: CASSRDRGDTDTQYF. CDR3 sequence (DNA): TGCGCCAGCAGCAGAGACAGGGGGGACACAGATACGCAGTATTTT. Together with reference TRBV5-1 and TRBJ2-3, the CDR3 gives the full variable domain: KAGVTQTPRYLIKTRGQQVTLSCSPISGHRSVSWYQQTPGQGLQFLFEYFSETQRNKGNFPGRFSGRQFSNSRSEMNVSTLELGDSALYLCASSRDRGDTDTQYFGPGTRLTVL.